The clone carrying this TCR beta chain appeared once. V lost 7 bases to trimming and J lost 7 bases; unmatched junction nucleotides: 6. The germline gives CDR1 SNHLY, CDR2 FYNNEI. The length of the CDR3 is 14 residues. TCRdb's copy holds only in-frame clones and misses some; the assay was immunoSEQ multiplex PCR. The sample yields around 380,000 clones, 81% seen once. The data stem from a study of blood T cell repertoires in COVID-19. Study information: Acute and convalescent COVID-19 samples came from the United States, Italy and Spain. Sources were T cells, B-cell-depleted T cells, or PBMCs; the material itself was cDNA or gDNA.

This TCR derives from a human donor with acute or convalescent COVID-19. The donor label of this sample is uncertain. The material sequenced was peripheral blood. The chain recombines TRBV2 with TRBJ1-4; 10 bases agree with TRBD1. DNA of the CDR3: TGTGCCAGCATGGGACAGGGGTTAGGTGAAAAACTGTTTTTT. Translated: CASMGQGLGEKLFF.